This entry lists 28 T cell receptor beta chains sequenced from one sample in a study of CD8 T cells in ankylosing spondylitis. A single record per CDR3 protein comes from TCRdb applying MiXCR to the 5' RACE reads. The sample includes 200,000 to 300,000 distinct CDR3 sequences, 20% to 30% of them seen just once. Sequencing input: blood, either unsorted or a sorted T cell fraction (not recorded which). The receptor set was obtained from a male donor with ankylosing spondylitis or in good health (not recorded which).

The chain recombines TRBV20-1 with TRBJ1-1, with TRBD1 matching 10 bases. Unmatched junction bases numbered 4, after V lost 6 bases and J lost 3 bases. The CDR3 is made up of 13 amino acids. The germline gives CDR1 DFQATT, CDR2 SNEGSKA (reference sequence). CDR3 region: CSAKTGGDTEAFF. Written as DNA, the CDR3 is TGCAGTGCAAAGACAGGGGGCGACACTGAAGCTTTCTTT.

This clonotype was counted a few times. The chain uses TRBV20-1 and TRBJ2-5; 8 bases match TRBD2. CDR3 size: 15 residues. J was trimmed by 1 base and V by 5 bases; bases with no gene match: 9. Germline V gene data show CDR1 as DFQATT and CDR2 as SNEGSKA (reference sequence). The CDR3 region has the DNA TGCAGTGCTTGGACTAGCCGGGTGCTCCAAGAGACCCAGTACTTC. Amino acids: CSAWTSRVLQETQYF.

This chain links TRBV5-8 with TRBJ2-1; D gene ambiguous. Germline V gives CDR1 SGHTS, CDR2 YDEGEE. The CDR3 totals 13 residues. Deletions cut 1 base from V and 13 bases from J, with 15 bases between. The CDR3 is CASSLLVSDIQFF. CDR3 sequence (DNA): TGTGCCAGCAGCTTGTTAGTCAGCGATATCCAGTTCTTC. The full variable domain, completed using reference TRBV5-8 and TRBJ2-1, is EAGVTQSPTHLIKTRGQQATLRCSPISGHTSVYWYQQALGLGLQFLLWYDEGEERNRGNFPPRFSGRQFPNYSSELNVNALELEDSALYLCASSLLVSDIQFFGPGTRLTVL.

This clonotype was detected ten times or more. This rearrangement joins TRBV12-3 or TRBV12-4 to TRBJ2-5; no clear D. V lost 3 bases and J 3 bases, leaving 8 bases between the germline ends. CDR3 length: 13 amino acids. The CDR3 DNA reads as TGTGCCAGCAGTTTTCAGCCCGAAGAGACCCAGTACTTC. Translated, it gives CASSFQPEETQYF.

The chain has TRBV20-1 and TRBJ2-5; TRBD2 matches 9 bases. J gave up 4 bases and V 3 bases, and 6 bases lay outside the gene matches. This CDR3 has 14 residues. Germline assignment: CDR1 DFQATT and CDR2 SNEGSKA (reference sequence). DNA of the CDR3: TGCAGTGCTAGGCCCCCTAGCGGGATAGAGACCCAGTACTTC. Its translation: CSARPPSGIETQYF.

The rearrangement links TRBV5-6 to TRBJ2-5, with D unclear. Germline V gene lookup returns CDR1 SGHDT and CDR2 YYEEEE. Trimming took off 2 bases at V and 5 bases at J, with 10 bases between the two ends. The CDR3 length is 13 residues. CDR3 region: CASSLIFTETQYF. CDR3 nucleotides: TGTGCCAGCAGCTTAATTTTCACGGAGACCCAGTACTTC.

The CDR3 nucleotides read TGTGCCAGCAAAGGGGCTGGGTTTAGGGGCGAGCAGTACTTC. Its protein is CASKGAGFRGEQYF. The gene calls are TRBV2 and TRBJ2-7; D is possibly TRBD1 (5 bases). The CDR3 consists of 14 residues. V was trimmed by 7 bases and J by 6 bases, leaving 19 bases between them. Germline V gene lookup returns CDR1 SNHLY and CDR2 FYNNEI.

V is TRBV7-3 and J is TRBJ2-1, with D possibly TRBD1 on 6 matching bases. The CDR3 spans 14 residues. Germline CDR1 SGHTA, CDR2 FQGTGA. Trimming took 5 bases from V and 6 from J, leaving 14 bases between them. The CDR3 nucleotides are TGTGCCAGCAGCCTCCAAGCCAGGGGCAATGAGCAGTTCTTC. Translation gives CASSLQARGNEQFF. Full variable domain (outside the CDR3, taken from reference TRBV7-3 and TRBJ2-1): GAGVSQTPSNKVTEKGKYVELRCDPISGHTALYWYRQSLGQGPEFLIYFQGTGAADDSGLPNDRFFAVRPEGSVSTLKIQRTERGDSAVYLCASSLQARGNEQFFGPGTRLTVL.

The chain uses TRBV20-1 and TRBJ1-2; 8 bases align to TRBD1. In germline, CDR1 is DFQATT, CDR2 SNEGSKA (reference sequence). J gave up 5 bases and V 2 bases, and 13 bases lay outside the gene matches. The CDR3 loop spans 16 amino acids. CDR3 sequence: CSARQTRGPKIYGYTF. Written as DNA, the CDR3 is TGCAGTGCTAGACAAACCAGGGGGCCTAAGATTTATGGCTACACCTTC.

This clonotype has at least ten counts. The gene calls are TRBV5-1 and TRBJ2-5; TRBD1 might be the D (7 bases). The V end lost 1 base, the J end lost 5 bases, and 18 bases lay between the germline ends. Germline V gene data show CDR1 as SGHRS and CDR2 as YFSETQ. The CDR3 runs 16 residues. The CDR3 DNA reads as TGCGCCAGCAGCTTGCGTGGGTCCCCAGGGGGGGAGACCCAGTACTTC. Amino acids: CASSLRGSPGGETQYF.

This clonotype was picked up a small number of times. This chain's CDR3 is CSARAQGAGLETQYF. The CDR3 DNA is TGCAGTGCTAGAGCACAGGGGGCCGGTCTGGAGACCCAGTACTTC. The chain couples TRBV20-1 to TRBJ2-5; 9 nucleotides agree with TRBD1. The CDR3 covers 15 residues. J gave up 5 bases and V 1 base, and 8 bases lay outside the gene matches. CDR1 and CDR2 from the germline V gene are DFQATT and SNEGSKA (reference sequence).

This clonotype was counted many times. The V gene is TRBV6-5, the J gene TRBJ1-2; weak D call: TRBD1 (6 bases). This CDR3 comprises 16 residues. The germline V and J ends were trimmed by 0 bases and 1 base, with 12 bases remaining between them. In germline, CDR1 is MNHEY, CDR2 SVGAGI. The CDR3 loop reads CASSYSPRTDNYGYTF. DNA for the CDR3: TGTGCCAGCAGTTACTCGCCCCGGACAGATAACTATGGCTACACCTTC.

This clonotype occurred a few times. This rearrangement joins TRBV7-3 to TRBJ1-3; the D is unclear. CDR3 size: 16 residues. V was trimmed by 6 bases and J by 0 bases, leaving 15 bases between them. Germline lookup yields CDR1 SGHTA and CDR2 FQGTGA. CDR3: CASSFTDGSSGNTIYF. The CDR3 DNA reads as TGTGCCAGCAGTTTCACGGACGGGAGCTCTGGAAACACCATATATTTT.

The table lists this clonotype with many counts. This sequence joins TRBV29-1 and TRBJ1-2; TRBD1 matches 7 bases. J was trimmed by 9 bases and V by 0 bases; bases with no gene match: 7. The CDR3 covers 13 residues. CDR1 is SQVTM, CDR2 ANQGSEA, per germline. The CDR3 region is CSVEERQGRSYTF. The CDR3, as DNA: TGCAGCGTTGAAGAAAGACAGGGCCGAAGCTACACCTTC.

The chain is built from TRBV20-1 and TRBJ1-1; TRBD1 might be the D (6 bases). CDR3 length equals 13 residues. In germline, CDR1 is DFQATT, CDR2 SNEGSKA (reference sequence). V lost 0 bases and J 7 bases, leaving 12 bases between the germline ends. CDR3 in DNA: TGCAGTGCTAGAGAGACAGGAAGAGATGAAGCTTTCTTT. Protein sequence: CSARETGRDEAFF.

V gene TRBV29-1 combines with J gene TRBJ2-5, with D perhaps being TRBD1 or TRBD2 (5 bases each). The germline V gene encodes CDR1 SQVTM and CDR2 ANQGSEA. Trimming pared 8 bases from V and 4 bases from J, leaving 23 bases between. This CDR3 has 15 residues. CDR3 coding DNA: TGCAGCCTTGCAGGGAGTAGTGAGGGTCTAGAGACCCAGTACTTC. Its translation is CSLAGSSEGLETQYF. The complete variable domain, with remaining parts taken from reference TRBV29-1 and TRBJ2-5, reads SAVISQKPSRDICQRGTSLTIQCQVDSQVTMMFWYRQQPGQSLTLIATANQGSEATYESGFVIDKFPISRPNLTFSTLTVSNMSPEDSSIYLCSLAGSSEGLETQYFGPGTRLLVL.

V gene TRBV20-1 combines with J gene TRBJ2-3; TRBD2 might be the D (6 bases). CDR3 length equals 15 residues. Germline V gene sequence: CDR1 DFQATT, CDR2 SNEGSKA (reference sequence). The V and J ends lost 6 bases and 2 bases respectively, with 18 bases between them. CDR3 residues: CSALPGLLLTDTQYF. In DNA, the CDR3 is TGCAGTGCCCTTCCGGGACTCCTCCTCACAGATACGCAGTATTTT.

CDR3 nucleotide sequence: TGTGCCAGCAGTAAACGGGGGGGTGTAAAGACCCAGTACTTC. This gives the protein CASSKRGGVKTQYF. The genes are TRBV12-3 or TRBV12-4 and TRBJ2-5; 8 bases are shared with TRBD2. The CDR3 length is 14 residues. Trimming cost V 5 bases and J 6 bases; bases outside gene matches: 8.

This clonotype was seen at least ten times. The V and J genes are TRBV29-1 and TRBJ2-1; the D gene is possibly TRBD2 (6 bases). Per germline, CDR1 SQVTM and CDR2 ANQGSEA. V lost 6 bases, J lost 4 bases, and 16 bases lay in between. The CDR3 sequence is 14 residues long. The CDR3 sequence is CSVSRGVGYNEQFF. The CDR3 nucleotides read TGCAGCGTGTCCCGCGGGGTAGGGTACAATGAGCAGTTCTTC.

This clonotype was seen more than once but under ten times. The chain recombines TRBV10-3 with TRBJ2-7; 11 nucleotides align to TRBD2. CDR1 and CDR2 (germline): ENHRY, SYGVKD. This CDR3 spans 16 amino acids. Unmatched junction bases numbered 4, after V lost 3 bases and J lost 0 bases. The CDR3 loop reads CAISERSGGVSYEQYF. In DNA form, the CDR3 reads TGTGCCATCAGTGAACGTAGCGGGGGGGTCTCCTACGAGCAGTACTTC.

There are many counts of this clonotype. The V and J genes are TRBV7-3 and TRBJ2-3; 7 bases are a match to TRBD1. V trimming: 2 bases; J trimming: 1 base; junction bases outside the gene matches: 3. Germline CDR1 and CDR2: SGHTA and FQGTGA. The CDR3 loop spans 15 amino acids. The CDR3 protein is CASSLGQVRTDTQYF. CDR3 DNA: TGTGCCAGCAGCTTAGGACAGGTCCGCACAGATACGCAGTATTTT.

This clonotype occurred many times. The chain couples TRBV6-5 to TRBJ2-2; unclear D gene. The length of the CDR3 is 15 residues. Germline V gene lookup returns CDR1 MNHEY and CDR2 SVGAGI. V lost 3 bases and J 2 bases, leaving 10 bases between the germline ends. CDR3 protein: CASSYAQYNTGELFF. As DNA, the CDR3 is TGTGCCAGCAGTTATGCCCAGTATAACACCGGGGAGCTGTTTTTT.

The chain has TRBV10-3 and TRBJ2-5; 12 bases map to TRBD2. This CDR3 comprises 17 residues. V was clipped by 4 bases and J by 0 bases; unmatched bases: 6. Germline-derived CDR1 and CDR2 are ENHRY and SYGVKD. The CDR3 spells CAISGLGTSGYQETQYF. In DNA form, the CDR3 reads TGTGCCATCAGTGGGCTGGGGACTAGCGGGTACCAAGAGACCCAGTACTTC.

The chain combines TRBV9 with TRBJ1-6, with no clear D. Trimming shortened V by 0 bases and J by 12 bases, and 7 bases separated the two germline ends. Germline CDR1 and CDR2: SGDLS and YYNGEE. The CDR3 is made up of 12 amino acids. The CDR3 is CASSVVGLPLHF. CDR3 DNA sequence: TGTGCCAGCAGCGTAGTAGGGTTACCCCTCCACTTT.

This chain links TRBV20-1 with TRBJ2-7; 9 nucleotides agree with TRBD1. V gave up 5 bases and J gave up 5 bases; unmatched junction bases: 7. Per the germline V gene, CDR1 is DFQATT and CDR2 is SNEGSKA (reference sequence). This CDR3 region has 13 residues. This CDR3 is CSADRDREDEQYF. CDR3 nucleotide sequence: TGCAGTGCTGACCGGGACAGGGAGGACGAGCAGTACTTC.

This clonotype was observed at least ten times. The CDR3 protein is CASSRLGGPTGELFF. As DNA, the CDR3 is TGCGCCAGCAGCCGCCTAGGGGGGCCCACCGGGGAGCTGTTTTTT. The chain combines TRBV5-1 with TRBJ2-2; D possibly uses TRBD1 or TRBD2 (6 bases each). V was cut by 4 bases and J by 4 bases, with 14 bases left in between. Per the germline V gene, CDR1 is SGHRS and CDR2 is YFSETQ. This CDR3 has 15 amino acids.

This clonotype was detected many times. CDR3 in amino acids: CASSLATSNQPQHF. The CDR3, as DNA: TGTGCCAGCAGCCTGGCGACTAGCAATCAGCCCCAGCATTTT. This chain uses TRBV12-3 or TRBV12-4 with TRBJ1-5; D unclear. V was cut by 6 bases and J by 0 bases, with 9 bases left in between. The CDR3 is made up of 14 amino acids.

This clonotype was seen a handful of times. This chain links TRBV20-1 with TRBJ1-2; D is unresolved. V gave up 0 bases and J gave up 4 bases, with 9 bases separating them. Looked up from germline, CDR1 is DFQATT and CDR2 is SNEGSKA (reference sequence). The CDR3 totals 13 residues. CDR3 sequence reads: CSARDRRPYGYTF. CDR3 bases: TGCAGTGCTAGAGATCGGCGGCCCTATGGCTACACCTTC.